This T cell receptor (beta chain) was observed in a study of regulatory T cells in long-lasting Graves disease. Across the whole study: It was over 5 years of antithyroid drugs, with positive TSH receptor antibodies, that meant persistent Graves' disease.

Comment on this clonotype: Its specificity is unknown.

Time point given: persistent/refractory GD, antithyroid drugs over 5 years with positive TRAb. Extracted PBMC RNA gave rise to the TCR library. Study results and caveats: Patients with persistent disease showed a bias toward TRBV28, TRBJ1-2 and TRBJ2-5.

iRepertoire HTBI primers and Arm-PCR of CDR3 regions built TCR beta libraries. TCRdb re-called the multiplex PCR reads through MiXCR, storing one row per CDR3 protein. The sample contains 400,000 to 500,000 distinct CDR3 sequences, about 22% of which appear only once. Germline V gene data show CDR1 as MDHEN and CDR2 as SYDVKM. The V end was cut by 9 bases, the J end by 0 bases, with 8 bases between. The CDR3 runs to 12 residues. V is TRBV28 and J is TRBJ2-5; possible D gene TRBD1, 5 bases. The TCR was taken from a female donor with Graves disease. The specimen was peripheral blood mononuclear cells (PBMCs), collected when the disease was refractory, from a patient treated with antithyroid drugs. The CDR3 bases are TGTGCCAGTAAGACAGACCAAGAGACCCAGTACTTC. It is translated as CASKTDQETQYF.